The clone carrying this T cell receptor (beta chain) was detected once. Its matching antigen is unknown. V shed 5 bases and J shed 1 base, with 10 bases lying between them. CDR1 and CDR2 (germline): SGHVS, FNYEAQ. The CDR3 contains 14 residues. This specimen belongs to a study of cytomegalovirus exposure and HLA in healthy donors. Study-level information: Previous work identified 117 million unique TCR beta sequences from 150 million to 200 million T cells. Early released data had 80 million or so unique TCRs, all coming from HLA-typed donors. Study observations and caveats: An analysis done earlier found most TCR beta V segments productive about 90% or about 30% of the time. Most TCR sequences were rare, but some public TCRs occurred in many donors.

In the PCR, 60 Vbeta and 13 Jbeta primers were used. Only in-frame clones appear in the TCRdb table, and some are missing; sequencing was by immunoSEQ multiplex PCR. The sample gives some 110,000 clones, 70% to 80% of which show up once; roughly 3.5% is in the top ten. The rearrangement joins TRBV7-6 to TRBJ2-3, with D perhaps matching TRBD1 (5 bases). The sequenced sample consisted of PBMCs. This TCR derives from a man aged 40-49 years in good health and CMV-seronegative. CDR3 in amino acids: CASSPLGGTDTQYF. CDR3 DNA: TGTGCCAGCAGCCCCCTAGGGGGCACAGATACGCAGTATTTT.